This T cell receptor beta chain was sequenced during a study of cytomegalovirus exposure and HLA in healthy donors. Trimming took 4 bases from V and 6 from J, leaving 18 bases between them. CDR3 length: 15 amino acids. The germline CDR1 and CDR2 sequences are MGHRA and YSYEKL. PCR employed 60 Vbeta and 13 Jbeta primers. Produced via immunoSEQ multiplex PCR; TCRdb's table is partial and in-frame only. The sample records fewer than 40,000 clones, around 86% being singletons. Study findings and constraints: Among immune exposure information, only CMV serostatus was available.

Regarding this clone: Its antigen is not identified.

Sequences were obtained from PBMCs. The gene calls are TRBV4-1 and TRBJ1-2; D possibly corresponds to TRBD1 (5 bases). This receptor was taken from a woman aged 40 to 50 in good health and CMV-seropositive. CDR3 sequence reads: CASSRGGGEGDGYTF. CDR3 in DNA: TGCGCCAGCAGCCGCGGTGGGGGGGAAGGCGATGGCTACACCTTC.